The clone carrying this T cell receptor beta chain was detected many times. Through Arm-PCR of CDR3 regions and iRepertoire HTBI primers, TCR beta libraries were built. TCRdb re-called the multiplex PCR reads through MiXCR, storing one row per CDR3 protein. The table lists a few hundred thousand distinct CDR3 sequences, 15% to 20% of them singletons. This sample was included in a study of regulatory T cells in long-lasting Graves disease. The length of the CDR3 is 12 residues. V lost 5 bases, J lost 7 bases, and 12 bases lay in between. Germline V gene sequence: CDR1 LGHDT, CDR2 YNNKEL (reference sequence). Time point in this sample: newly diagnosed GD, antithyroid drugs for less than 3 months. PBMCs provided the RNA from which the TCR library was made. These data were also reused for a study on T cells in Graves' hyperthyroidism and ophthalmopathy.

This TCR came from a woman aged 25 to 39 with Graves disease. The source was peripheral blood mononuclear cells (PBMCs), collected at new diagnosis, from a patient treated with antithyroid drugs. The chain has TRBV3-1 and TRBJ2-7, with D perhaps matching TRBD1 or TRBD2 (5 bases each). The chain's CDR3 is CASSSDWGEQYF. The DNA for the CDR3 is TGTGCCAGCAGCTCGGACTGGGGGGAGCAGTACTTC.